One sample yielded the 6 T cell receptor beta chains listed below, sequenced in a study of T-cell memory formation after mild COVID-19. TCRdb reprocessed the 5' RACE reads via MiXCR and lists one record per CDR3 protein. Of about 68,000 distinct CDR3 sequences listed, approximately 15% were seen once; the top ten hold roughly 30%. Sequencing was carried out using PBMCs or a T cell subset sorted from them (not recorded which). The receptors shown here come from an adult woman who had mild COVID-19 (a few samples of this study predate the infection). Cell type and time point are not known.

This clonotype was seen a handful of times. The chain recombines TRBV4-2 with TRBJ1-2, with TRBD1 as a possible D gene (6 bases). Trimming took 1 base from V and 8 from J, leaving 20 bases between them. The CDR3 sequence is 16 residues long. The germline CDR1 and CDR2 sequences are LGHNA and YNFKEQ. The CDR3 here is CASSQGDRFGLGGYTF. The CDR3 nucleotides are TGTGCCAGCAGCCAAGGCGACAGGTTTGGGCTTGGAGGCTACACCTTC.

This rearrangement joins TRBV5-6 to TRBJ2-3; D unresolved. The CDR3 is made up of 18 amino acids. Germline V CDR1 and CDR2: SGHDT, YYEEEE. Trimming pared 2 bases from V and 2 bases from J, leaving 21 bases between. CDR3 sequence: CASSLGPDTRPNTDTQYF. Here the CDR3 DNA reads TGTGCCAGCAGCTTAGGGCCCGATACAAGGCCCAACACAGATACGCAGTATTTT.

This chain links TRBV2 with TRBJ2-1; D is possibly TRBD2 (5 bases). Trimming left V 6 bases short and J 8 bases short, with 20 bases between. The CDR3 loop spans 15 amino acids. Germline CDR1 SNHLY, CDR2 FYNNEI. CDR3 DNA sequence: TGTGCCAGCAGCGAACCAGGACTCGGTCTCCATGAGCAGTTCTTC. Amino acid sequence: CASSEPGLGLHEQFF.

The chain is built from TRBV27 and TRBJ1-1; TRBD1 aligns across 8 bases. V dropped 0 bases and J dropped 4; count of bases not matched to a gene: 4. CDR3 size: 15 residues. Germline CDR1 MNHEY, CDR2 SMNVEV (reference sequence). The CDR3 reads CASSLSQGAGTEAFF. The CDR3 DNA reads TGTGCCAGCAGTTTATCGCAGGGGGCAGGCACTGAAGCTTTCTTT.

Only a few counts were recorded for this clonotype. The J gene is TRBJ2-7, the V gene TRBV6-5, with unresolved D. The CDR3 loop spans 13 amino acids. Trimming removed 6 bases from V and 3 bases from J, with 12 bases in between. Germline V gives CDR1 MNHEY, CDR2 SVGAGI. This CDR3 reads CASRETAGYEQYF. The CDR3 coding sequence is TGTGCCAGCAGAGAAACGGCAGGCTACGAGCAGTACTTC.

This clonotype was seen a handful of times. J is TRBJ1-2 and V is TRBV6-5; D gene ambiguous. Trimming removed 0 bases at V and 4 bases at J, with 6 bases between. The CDR3 consists of 13 residues. Per germline, CDR1 MNHEY and CDR2 SVGAGI. DNA for the CDR3: TGTGCCAGCAGTTACTCGTTTCGCTATGGCTACACCTTC. This codes for CASSYSFRYGYTF.